This paragraph reports one T cell receptor beta chain. The conserved phenylalanine or tryptophan is not found at the CDR3 terminus, so this likely reflects a read error. Looked up from germline, CDR1 is MNHEY and CDR2 is SMNVEV (reference sequence). The V gene lost 3 bases and the J gene lost 2 bases, with 13 bases spanning the gap. The CDR3 extends over 15 amino acids. The data were obtained in a study of T cells in Graves' hyperthyroidism and ophthalmopathy. From RNA transcripts, TCR beta CDR3 regions were amplified. HTBI primers were employed in a first-round RT-PCR of the TCR CDR3. TCRdb called the multiplex PCR reads again in MiXCR, with one record for every CDR3 protein. The data hold 550,000 to 600,000 distinct CDR3 sequences, with 16% observed a single time.

The material sequenced was blood. The rearrangement uses TRBV27 and TRBJ1-2, with D uncertain. The origin of this receptor is a woman aged 18-29 years with Graves' hyperthyroidism. The CDR3 region has the DNA TGTGCCAGCAGTTTGGGCCAGAACTTAAACTATGGCTACACCTAC. Translating it yields CASSLGQNLNYGYTY.